These 15 T cell receptor beta chains originate from one sample sequenced in a study of CD8+CD57+ T cells in acquired aplastic anemia. Genomic DNA, serving as template, underwent TCR beta VDJ and CDR3 profiling. MiXCR, applied by TCRdb to the reads, yields one record per CDR3 protein. This sample has around 430,000 distinct CDR3 sequences, with more than 25% found just once. Previously, flow cytometry had revealed CD8+CD57+ cell expansion in the patients chosen for sequencing. The material sequenced was sorted CD4+, CD8+, or CD8+CD57+ T cells (not recorded which) from PBMCs. Receptors originate from a human donor with aplastic anemia.

The genes are TRBV30 and TRBJ1-4; D gene unclear. The CDR3 extends over 16 amino acids. The germline CDR1 and CDR2 sequences are GTSNPN and SVGIG (reference sequence). Trimming removed 1 base at V and 2 bases at J, with 14 bases between. The CDR3 nucleotides are TGTGCCTGGAGTGACGGGTCCCCCGGTACTAATGAAAAACTGTTTTTT. Its protein product is CAWSDGSPGTNEKLFF.

V and J are TRBV15 and TRBJ1-4; no reliable D call. Germline CDR1 reads LNHNV; CDR2 reads YYDKDF (reference sequence). V was clipped by 0 bases and J by 16 bases, with 15 bases between them. This CDR3 has 13 residues. The CDR3 region is CATSRDPDEAGFF. The CDR3 nucleotides read TGTGCCACCAGCAGAGATCCCGACGAGGCAGGGTTTTTT.

This clonotype has ten or more counts. V gene TRBV15 combines with J gene TRBJ1-5; possible D gene TRBD1, 5 bases. The V gene lost 1 base and the J gene lost 4 bases, with 8 bases spanning the gap. Germline V gene sequence: CDR1 LNHNV, CDR2 YYDKDF (reference sequence). This CDR3 is built from 14 residues. CDR3 amino acids: CATSRVEGNQPQHF. The CDR3 region has the DNA TGTGCCACCAGCAGAGTTGAGGGGAATCAGCCCCAGCATTTT.

Only a few counts were recorded for this clonotype. One junction end disagrees with the germline gene, perhaps due to a read error. The chain employs TRBV11-2 and TRBJ2-7, with TRBD1 matching 8 bases. The CDR3 has 14 amino acids. Per the germline V gene, CDR1 is SGHAT and CDR2 is FQNNGV. The CDR3 protein is CASSLAVQGAKWDF. The CDR3 DNA reads TGTGCCAGCAGCTTAGCAGTTCAGGGGGCAAAGTGGGACTTC.

J is TRBJ2-5 and V is TRBV10-3; 13 bases agree with TRBD2. Germline assignment: CDR1 ENHRY and CDR2 SYGVKD. The CDR3 runs to 16 residues. V was clipped by 3 bases and J by 2 bases; unmatched bases: 3. The CDR3 DNA follows: TGTGCCATCAGTGAACTAGCGGGGGGGGAGCAAGAGACCCAGTACTTC. Translating it yields CAISELAGGEQETQYF.

This clonotype was seen only a few times. V is TRBV11-2 and J is TRBJ1-1; D might be TRBD1 (5 bases). Trimming removed 1 base from V and 4 bases from J, with 7 bases in between. This CDR3 region has 13 residues. Germline CDR1 reads SGHAT; CDR2 reads FQNNGV. The CDR3 region is CASSLGGTTEAFF. DNA of the CDR3: TGTGCCAGCAGCTTAGGAGGGACCACTGAAGCTTTCTTT.

J is TRBJ1-1 and V is TRBV7-2; no firm D call. V shed 5 bases and J shed 7 bases, with 14 bases lying between them. There are 13 residues in the CDR3. From germline, CDR1 is SGHTA and CDR2 FQGNSA. CDR3 bases: TGTGCCAGCAGCGATAAAATAGTACGTGAAGCTTTCTTT. Translation: CASSDKIVREAFF. Filled out from reference TRBV7-2 and TRBJ1-1, the complete variable domain reads GAGVSQSPSNKVTEKGKDVELRCDPISGHTALYWYRQSLGQGLEFLIYFQGNSAPDKSGLPSDRFSAERTGGSVSTLTIQRTQQEDSAVYLCASSDKIVREAFFGQGTRLTVV.

The sample holds many counts of this clonotype. This chain links TRBV19 with TRBJ1-2; TRBD1 matches at 8 bases. Germline V gene lookup returns CDR1 LNHDA and CDR2 SQIVND (reference sequence). The CDR3 is 15 amino acids. V gave up 5 bases and J gave up 2 bases; unmatched junction bases: 7. This CDR3 reads CASSVGTGSNYGYTF. The CDR3 DNA sequence: TGTGCCAGTAGTGTCGGGACAGGCAGCAACTATGGCTACACCTTC. Full variable domain (rest looked up from reference TRBV19 and TRBJ1-2): DGGITQSPKYLFRKEGQNVTLSCEQNLNHDAMYWYRQDPGQGLRLIYYSQIVNDFQKGDIAEGYSVSREKKESFPLTVTSAQKNPTAFYLCASSVGTGSNYGYTFGSGTRLTVV.

The V gene is TRBV19, the J gene TRBJ2-7; tentative D call: TRBD2 (5 bases). V lost 5 bases and J 3 bases, leaving 14 bases between the germline ends. From germline, CDR1 is LNHDA and CDR2 SQIVND (reference sequence). This CDR3 is 14 amino acids long. CDR3 sequence reads: CASSDPGIYYEQYF. CDR3 bases: TGTGCCAGTAGTGATCCGGGGATATACTACGAGCAGTACTTC.

This clonotype was detected ten times or more. This rearrangement joins TRBV2 to TRBJ2-7; D possibly corresponds to TRBD1 (6 bases). CDR3 size: 13 residues. In germline, CDR1 is SNHLY, CDR2 FYNNEI. Trimming took off 7 bases at V and 2 bases at J, with 12 bases between the two ends. This CDR3 reads CASKGVRTYEQYF. DNA for the CDR3: TGTGCCAGCAAGGGGGTTAGGACCTACGAGCAGTACTTC.

The sample holds a few counts of this clonotype. The V gene is TRBV20-1, the J gene TRBJ2-5; D may be TRBD1 (6 bases). Germline-derived CDR1 and CDR2 are DFQATT and SNEGSKA (reference sequence). The CDR3 covers 13 residues. V was trimmed by 5 bases and J by 9 bases, leaving 19 bases between them. The CDR3 coding sequence is TGCAGTGCTCACCAGACTGTCTCAGGGGCCCAGTACTTC. Amino acids: CSAHQTVSGAQYF.

The chain employs TRBV20-1 and TRBJ2-5, with 11 bases fitting TRBD2. V was pared by 2 bases and J by 5 bases, with 10 bases of the junction left unmatched. Germline V CDR1 and CDR2: DFQATT, SNEGSKA (reference sequence). This CDR3 contains 16 residues. DNA for the CDR3: TGCAGTGCTAGATCCGCGCCTAGCGGGGGGCTGGAGACCCAGTACTTC. Translated: CSARSAPSGGLETQYF.

The J gene is TRBJ2-5, the V gene TRBV25-1; 9 bases match TRBD2. The J segment lost 1 base and the V segment lost 6 bases, leaving 3 bases of the junction unmatched. The CDR3 is made up of 14 amino acids. CDR1 is MGHDK, CDR2 SYGVNS, per germline. CDR3 sequence: CASSPTSGQETQYF. The CDR3 nucleotides are TGTGCCAGCAGCCCGACTAGCGGCCAAGAGACCCAGTACTTC.

This clonotype was detected many times. V gene TRBV10-3 combines with J gene TRBJ2-7; TRBD2 might be the D (6 bases). Trimming removed 10 bases at V and 8 bases at J, with 27 bases between. The CDR3 is made up of 15 amino acids. Germline V CDR1 and CDR2: ENHRY, SYGVKD. The CDR3 protein is CATRGMAGTAHQQYF. The CDR3, as DNA: TGTGCCACACGGGGGATGGCCGGAACTGCCCACCAGCAGTACTTC.

Notes on this clonotype: This likely comes from a read error, as the CDR3 has no conserved phenylalanine or tryptophan at its end. It is unclear where the CDR3 begins or ends on the DNA, so no DNA is shown, and the CDR3 is as TCRdb lists it. This chain connects TRBV2 to TRBJ2-5. Germline CDR1 and CDR2: SNHLY and FYNNEI. The CDR3 spans 10 residues, counting both ends. CDR3 in amino acids: CASSEVTPNT.